This T cell receptor beta chain was sequenced during a study of early stage breast cancer tumors. The data were produced by immunoSEQ multiplex PCR, yet TCRdb's version contains in-frame clones alone and is incomplete. The data show tens of thousands of clones, with roughly two thirds seen just once and roughly 31% held by the top ten. This clone appeared once. This receptor was taken from a person in their fifties with breast cancer. Material for sequencing was blood.

CDR3 DNA sequence: TGTGCCAGCAGCGTAGAAGGGAGAACAGAGACCCAGTACTTC. Amino acid sequence: CASSVEGRTETQYF. V and J are TRBV9 and TRBJ2-5, with D possibly TRBD2 on 5 matching bases. Trimming stripped 0 bases from V and 4 bases from J, with 10 bases between. The CDR3 extends over 14 amino acids. CDR1 is SGDLS and CDR2 is YYNGEE in the germline V gene.